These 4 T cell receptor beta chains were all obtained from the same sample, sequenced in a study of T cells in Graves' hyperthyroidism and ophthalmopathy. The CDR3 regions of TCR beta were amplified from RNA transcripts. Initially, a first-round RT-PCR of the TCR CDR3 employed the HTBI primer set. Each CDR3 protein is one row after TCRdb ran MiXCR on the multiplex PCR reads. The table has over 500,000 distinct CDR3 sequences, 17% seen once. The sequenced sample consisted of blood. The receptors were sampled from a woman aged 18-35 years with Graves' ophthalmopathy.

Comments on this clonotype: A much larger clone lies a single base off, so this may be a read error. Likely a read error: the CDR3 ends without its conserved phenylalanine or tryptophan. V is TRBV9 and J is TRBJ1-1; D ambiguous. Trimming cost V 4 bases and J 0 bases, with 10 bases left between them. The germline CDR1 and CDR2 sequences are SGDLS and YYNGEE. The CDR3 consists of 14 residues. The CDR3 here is CASSLDLMNTEAFL. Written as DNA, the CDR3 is TGTGCCAGCAGCCTCGACCTTATGAACACTGAAGCTTTCTTA.

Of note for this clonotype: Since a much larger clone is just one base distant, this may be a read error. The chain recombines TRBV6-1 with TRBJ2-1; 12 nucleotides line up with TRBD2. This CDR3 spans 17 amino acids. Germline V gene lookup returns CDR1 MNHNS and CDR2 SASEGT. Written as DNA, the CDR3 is TGTGCCAACAGTACTAGCGGGGGGTCTAGCTCCTACAATGAGCAGTTCTTC. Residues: CANSTSGGSSSYNEQFF.

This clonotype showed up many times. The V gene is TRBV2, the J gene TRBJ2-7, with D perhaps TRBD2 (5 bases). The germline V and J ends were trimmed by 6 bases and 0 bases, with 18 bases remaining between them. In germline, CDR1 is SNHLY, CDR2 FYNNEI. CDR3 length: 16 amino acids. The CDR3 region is CASSVREEASSYEQYF. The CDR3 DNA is TGTGCCAGCAGCGTCCGCGAGGAGGCGAGCTCCTACGAGCAGTACTTC.

The CDR3 DNA follows: TGTGCCAGCAGCTTGGGTAGCGGGGGGGCCGGTCGGCAAGAGACCCAGTACTTC. It yields the protein CASSLGSGGAGRQETQYF. This chain links TRBV11-3 with TRBJ2-5, with 11 bases lining up with TRBD2. The V gene's germline CDR1 is SGHNT and CDR2 YENEEA. J was trimmed by 2 bases and V by 3 bases; bases with no gene match: 11. The CDR3 totals 18 residues.